The text below deals with one TCR beta chain. The target antigen is unknown. The sample comes from a study of post-analysis software for immune sequencing data. Study overall: The patients showed relapsing-remitting, secondary progressive and progressive-relapsing multiple sclerosis courses. Study-level findings and limits: Patients used four to six TRBV segments, including TRBV5-6, TRBV5-1 and TRBV20-1, more often than controls. Controls had significantly higher normalized Chao1 diversity than multiple sclerosis patients.

Germline V gene data show CDR1 as MNHNS and CDR2 as SASEGT. The CDR3 is made up of 14 amino acids. Unmatched junction bases numbered 8, after V lost 5 bases and J lost 7 bases. Built from TCR beta cDNA, the libraries had unique molecular identifiers in them. From the PCR reads, TCRdb called clonotypes with MiXCR, one entry per CDR3 protein. The sample gives about 570,000 distinct CDR3 sequences, 34% of which show up once; 4.5% to 7.5% is in the top ten. The gene calls are TRBV6-1 and TRBJ2-7; TRBD2 aligns across 10 bases. The sequence was obtained from a girl aged 2-17 years with multiple sclerosis. Sequences were obtained from blood. CDR3 protein: CASSFSGGSNEQYF. The DNA for the CDR3 is TGTGCCAGCAGTTTTAGCGGGGGGTCCAATGAGCAGTACTTC.